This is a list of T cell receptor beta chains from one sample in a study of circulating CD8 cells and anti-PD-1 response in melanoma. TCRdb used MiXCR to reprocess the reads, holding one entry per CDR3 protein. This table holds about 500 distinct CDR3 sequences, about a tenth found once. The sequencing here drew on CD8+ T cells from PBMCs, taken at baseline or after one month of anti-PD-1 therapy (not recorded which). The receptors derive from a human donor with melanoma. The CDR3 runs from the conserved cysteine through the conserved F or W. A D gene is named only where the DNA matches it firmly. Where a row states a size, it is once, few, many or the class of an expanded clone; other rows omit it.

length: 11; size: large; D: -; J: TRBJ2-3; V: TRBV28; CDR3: CASLLADTQYF; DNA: TGTGCCAGCCTCCTCGCAGATACGCAGTATTTT
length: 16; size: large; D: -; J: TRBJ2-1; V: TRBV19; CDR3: CASSIVGAFSYNEQFF; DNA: TGTGCCAGTAGTATAGTAGGCGCGTTCTCCTACAATGAGCAGTTCTTC
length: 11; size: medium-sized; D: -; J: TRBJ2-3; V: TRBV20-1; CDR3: CSARPAYTQYF; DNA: TGCAGTGCTAGGCCCGCGTATACGCAGTATTTT
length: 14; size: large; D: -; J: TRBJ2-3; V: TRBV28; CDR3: CASDPGFGTDTQYF; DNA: TGTGCCAGTGACCCGGGATTCGGCACAGATACGCAGTATTTT
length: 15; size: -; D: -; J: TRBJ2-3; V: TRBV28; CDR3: CASSPSGARAETQYF; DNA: TGTGCCAGCAGTCCTTCGGGGGCGAGGGCAGAAACGCAGTATTTT
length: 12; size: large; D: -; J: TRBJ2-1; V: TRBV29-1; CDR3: CSVENGIDEQFF; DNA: TGCAGCGTTGAAAACGGGATCGATGAGCAGTTCTTC
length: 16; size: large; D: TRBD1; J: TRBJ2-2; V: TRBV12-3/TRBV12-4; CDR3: CASRPPGQGSTGELFF; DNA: TGTGCCAGCAGACCCCCGGGACAGGGGAGCACCGGGGAGCTGTTTTTT
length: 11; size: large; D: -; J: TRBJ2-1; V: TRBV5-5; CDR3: CASSPGFEQFF; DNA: TGTGCCAGCAGCCCTGGATTTGAGCAGTTCTTC
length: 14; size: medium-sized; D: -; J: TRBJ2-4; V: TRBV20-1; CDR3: CSARAQGPKNIQYF; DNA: TGCAGTGCTAGGGCACAGGGTCCCAAAAACATTCAGTACTTC
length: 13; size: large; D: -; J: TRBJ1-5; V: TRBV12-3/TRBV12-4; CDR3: CASSSSGGKPQHF; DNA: TGTGCCAGCAGTTCCTCCGGCGGAAAGCCCCAGCATTTT
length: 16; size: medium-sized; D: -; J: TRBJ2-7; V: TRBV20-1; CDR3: CSARDPGGLAGYEQYF; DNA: TGCAGTGCTAGGGACCCGGGGGGCTTAGCGGGCTACGAGCAGTACTTC
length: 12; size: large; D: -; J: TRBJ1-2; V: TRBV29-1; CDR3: CSVVTQALGYTF; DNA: TGCAGCGTTGTGACCCAAGCTTTGGGCTACACCTTC
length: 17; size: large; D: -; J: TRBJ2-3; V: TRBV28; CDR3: CASRVPGPEARTDTQYF; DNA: TGTGCCAGCAGGGTACCCGGGCCCGAGGCTCGCACAGATACGCAGTATTTT
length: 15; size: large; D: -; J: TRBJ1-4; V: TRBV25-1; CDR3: CASSAAPRGAEKLFF; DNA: TGTGCCAGCAGTGCTGCCCCGCGGGGGGCGGAAAAACTGTTTTTT
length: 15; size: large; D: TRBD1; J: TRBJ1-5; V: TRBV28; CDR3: CASSSPGQGRQPQHF; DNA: TGTGCCAGCAGTTCTCCGGGACAGGGGCGTCAGCCCCAGCATTTT
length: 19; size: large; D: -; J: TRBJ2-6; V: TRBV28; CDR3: CASSLVAVSLSSGANVLTF; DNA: TGTGCCAGCAGTTTAGTGGCCGTCAGCCTCAGCTCTGGGGCCAACGTCCTGACTTTC
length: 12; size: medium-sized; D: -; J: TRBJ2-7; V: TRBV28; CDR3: CASSYRAYEQYF; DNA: TGTGCCAGCAGTTACAGAGCATACGAGCAGTACTTC
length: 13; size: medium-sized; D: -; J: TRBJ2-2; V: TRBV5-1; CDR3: CASSLGAGGELFF; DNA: TGCGCCAGCAGCTTGGGGGCCGGCGGGGAGCTGTTTTTT
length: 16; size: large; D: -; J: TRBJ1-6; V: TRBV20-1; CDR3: CSARGERQDIDSPLHF; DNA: TGCAGTGCTAGAGGGGAACGTCAGGACATAGATTCACCCCTCCACTTT
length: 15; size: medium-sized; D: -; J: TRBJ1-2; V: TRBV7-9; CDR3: CASSRGMGIGYGYTF; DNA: TGTGCCAGCAGTCGAGGGATGGGCATTGGCTATGGCTACACCTTC
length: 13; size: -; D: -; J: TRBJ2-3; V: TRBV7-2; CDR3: CASSSDSTDTQYF; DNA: TGTGCCAGCTCCTCGGATAGCACAGATACGCAGTATTTT
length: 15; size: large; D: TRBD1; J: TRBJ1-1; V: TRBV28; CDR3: CASSFTDRGDTEAFF; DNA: TGTGCCAGCAGTTTTACGGACAGGGGTGACACTGAAGCTTTCTTT
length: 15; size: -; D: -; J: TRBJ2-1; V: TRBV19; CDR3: CASSIGDTHYNEQFF; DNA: TGTGCCAGTAGTATAGGGGACACACATTACAATGAGCAGTTCTTC
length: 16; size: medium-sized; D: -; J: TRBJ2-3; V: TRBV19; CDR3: CASSNDYWPRTDTQYF; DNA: TGTGCCAGTAGCAACGACTATTGGCCTCGCACAGATACGCAGTATTTT
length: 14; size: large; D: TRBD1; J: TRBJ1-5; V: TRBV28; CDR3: CASSSRTGRGPQHF; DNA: TGTGCCAGCAGTTCTCGGACAGGCCGAGGACCCCAGCATTTT
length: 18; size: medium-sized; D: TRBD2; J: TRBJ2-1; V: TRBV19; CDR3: CASSISGLAGGPENEQFF; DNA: TGTGCCAGTAGTATTTCTGGACTAGCGGGGGGGCCGGAAAATGAGCAGTTCTTC
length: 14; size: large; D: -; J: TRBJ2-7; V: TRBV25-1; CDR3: CASSSRRGNNEQYF; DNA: TGTGCCAGCAGTTCAAGGAGAGGGAACAACGAGCAGTACTTC
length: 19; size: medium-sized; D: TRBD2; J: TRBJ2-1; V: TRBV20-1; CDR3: CSARDVTSGRGPWDNEQFF; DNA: TGCAGTGCTAGAGATGTGACTAGCGGGAGGGGACCTTGGGACAATGAGCAGTTCTTC
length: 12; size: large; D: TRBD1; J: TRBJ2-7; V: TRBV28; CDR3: CATATGGYEQYF; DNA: TGTGCCACCGCGACAGGGGGCTACGAGCAGTACTTC
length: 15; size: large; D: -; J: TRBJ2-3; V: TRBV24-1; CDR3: CATSDWDSGTDTQYF; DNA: TGTGCCACCAGTGATTGGGACAGCGGGACAGATACGCAGTATTTT
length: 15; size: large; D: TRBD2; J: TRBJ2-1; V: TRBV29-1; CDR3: CSVLAGGPTGREQFF; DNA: TGCAGCGTACTAGCGGGAGGCCCGACGGGAAGGGAGCAGTTCTTC
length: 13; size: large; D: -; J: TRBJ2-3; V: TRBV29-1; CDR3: CSVEAGLTDTQYF; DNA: TGCAGCGTTGAGGCAGGACTTACAGATACGCAGTATTTT
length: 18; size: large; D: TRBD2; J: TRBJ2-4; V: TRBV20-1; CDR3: CSARTSGAPAMGRNIQYF; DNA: TGCAGTGCTAGGACTAGCGGGGCCCCAGCGATGGGGAGGAACATTCAGTACTTC
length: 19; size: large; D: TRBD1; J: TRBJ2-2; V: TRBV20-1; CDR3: CSARAFFERTGPNTGELFF; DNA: TGCAGTGCTAGAGCGTTTTTTGAAAGGACAGGCCCGAACACCGGGGAGCTGTTTTTT
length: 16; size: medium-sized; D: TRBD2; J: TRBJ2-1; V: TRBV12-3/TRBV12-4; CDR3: CASSLITSGPYNEQFF; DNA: TGTGCCAGCAGTTTAATAACTAGCGGGCCTTACAATGAGCAGTTCTTC
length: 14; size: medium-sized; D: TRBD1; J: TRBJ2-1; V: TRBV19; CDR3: CASNRGLEDNEQFF; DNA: TGTGCCAGTAATAGGGGGCTCGAGGACAATGAGCAGTTCTTC
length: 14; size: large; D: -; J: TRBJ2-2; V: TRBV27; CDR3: CASSYDTQPGELFF; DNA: TGTGCCAGCAGTTACGACACGCAGCCCGGGGAGCTGTTTTTT
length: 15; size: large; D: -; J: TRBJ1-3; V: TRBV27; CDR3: CASSLTAHSGNTIYF; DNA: TGTGCCAGCAGTTTAACAGCGCACTCTGGAAACACCATATATTTT
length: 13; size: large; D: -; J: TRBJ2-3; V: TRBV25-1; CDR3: CASGHGSTDTQYF; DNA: TGTGCCAGCGGCCATGGGAGCACAGATACGCAGTATTTT
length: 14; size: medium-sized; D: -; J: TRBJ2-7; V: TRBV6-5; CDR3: CASSYGGAGYEQYF; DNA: TGTGCCAGCAGTTACGGGGGGGCAGGGTACGAGCAGTACTTC
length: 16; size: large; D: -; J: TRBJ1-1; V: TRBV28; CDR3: CASSFPLGQKNTEAFF; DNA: TGTGCCAGCAGTTTTCCCCTCGGCCAGAAGAACACTGAAGCTTTCTTT
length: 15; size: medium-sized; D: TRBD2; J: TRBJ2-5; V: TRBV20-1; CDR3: CSARDGDGRQETQYF; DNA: TGCAGTGCTAGAGATGGGGACGGGAGGCAAGAGACCCAGTACTTC
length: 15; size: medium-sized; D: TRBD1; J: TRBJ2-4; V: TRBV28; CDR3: CASSSNRGRNDIQYF; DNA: TGTGCCAGCAGTTCTAACAGGGGCAGGAACGACATTCAGTACTTC
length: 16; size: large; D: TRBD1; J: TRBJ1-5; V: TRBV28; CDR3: CASSFLKTGWGQPQHF; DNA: TGTGCCAGCAGTTTTCTCAAGACAGGGTGGGGACAGCCCCAGCATTTT
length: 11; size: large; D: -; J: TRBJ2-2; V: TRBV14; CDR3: CASSQVGELFF; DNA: TGTGCCAGCAGCCAGGTCGGGGAGCTGTTTTTT
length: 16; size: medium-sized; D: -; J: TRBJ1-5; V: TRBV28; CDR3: CASSLTAWSSNQPQHF; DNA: TGTGCCAGCAGTTTGACGGCTTGGAGTAGCAATCAGCCCCAGCATTTT
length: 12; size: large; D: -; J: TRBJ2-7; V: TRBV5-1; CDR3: CASSGLSYEQYF; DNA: TGCGCCAGCAGCGGGCTCTCCTACGAGCAGTACTTC